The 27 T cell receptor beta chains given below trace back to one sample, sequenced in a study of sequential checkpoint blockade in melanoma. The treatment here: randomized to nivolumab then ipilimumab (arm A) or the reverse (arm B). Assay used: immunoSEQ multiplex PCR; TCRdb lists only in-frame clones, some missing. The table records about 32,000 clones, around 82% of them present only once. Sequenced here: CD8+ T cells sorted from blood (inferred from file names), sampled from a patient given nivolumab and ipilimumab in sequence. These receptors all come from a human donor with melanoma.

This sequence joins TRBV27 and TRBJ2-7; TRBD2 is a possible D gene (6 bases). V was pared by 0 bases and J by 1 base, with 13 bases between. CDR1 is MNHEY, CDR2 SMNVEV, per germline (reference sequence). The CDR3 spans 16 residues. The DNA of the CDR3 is TGTGCCAGCAGTTTATCTTGGGGGGTTGGATCCTACGAGCAGTACTTC. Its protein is CASSLSWGVGSYEQYF.

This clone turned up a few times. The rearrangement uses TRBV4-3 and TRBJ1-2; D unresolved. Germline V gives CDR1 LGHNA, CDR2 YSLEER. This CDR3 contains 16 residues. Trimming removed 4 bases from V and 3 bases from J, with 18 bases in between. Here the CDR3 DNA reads TGCGCCAGCAGCCTCAGAGGGTCCACCTCGGACTATGGCTACACCTTC. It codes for CASSLRGSTSDYGYTF.

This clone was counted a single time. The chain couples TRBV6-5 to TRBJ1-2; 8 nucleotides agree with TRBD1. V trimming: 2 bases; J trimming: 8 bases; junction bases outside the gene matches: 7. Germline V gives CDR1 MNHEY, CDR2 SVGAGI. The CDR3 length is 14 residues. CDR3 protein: CASSYGQGAYGYTF. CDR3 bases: TGTGCCAGCAGTTACGGACAGGGAGCTTACGGCTACACCTTC.

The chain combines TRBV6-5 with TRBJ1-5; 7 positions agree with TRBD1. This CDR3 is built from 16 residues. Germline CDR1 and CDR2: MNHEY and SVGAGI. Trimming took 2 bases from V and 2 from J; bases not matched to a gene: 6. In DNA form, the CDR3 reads TGTGCCAGCAGTTACAGCACAGGGGAACGCAATCAGCCCCAGCATTTT. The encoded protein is CASSYSTGERNQPQHF.

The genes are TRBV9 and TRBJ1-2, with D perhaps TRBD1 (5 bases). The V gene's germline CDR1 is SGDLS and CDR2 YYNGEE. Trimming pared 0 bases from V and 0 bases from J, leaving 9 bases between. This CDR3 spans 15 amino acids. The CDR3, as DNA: TGTGCCAGCAGCGTAGGGGACTCGGCTAACTATGGCTACACCTTC. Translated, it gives CASSVGDSANYGYTF. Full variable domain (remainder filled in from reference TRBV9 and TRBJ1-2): DSGVTQTPKHLITATGQRVTLRCSPRSGDLSVYWYQQSLDQGLQFLIQYYNGEERAKGNILERFSAQQFPDLHSELNLSSLELGDSALYFCASSVGDSANYGYTFGSGTRLTVV.

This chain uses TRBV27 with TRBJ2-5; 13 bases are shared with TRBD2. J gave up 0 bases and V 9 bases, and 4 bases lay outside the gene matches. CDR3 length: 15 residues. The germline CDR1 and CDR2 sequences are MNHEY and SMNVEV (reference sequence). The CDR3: CASTGLAGNQETQYF. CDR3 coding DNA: TGTGCCAGTACGGGACTAGCGGGAAACCAAGAGACCCAGTACTTC.

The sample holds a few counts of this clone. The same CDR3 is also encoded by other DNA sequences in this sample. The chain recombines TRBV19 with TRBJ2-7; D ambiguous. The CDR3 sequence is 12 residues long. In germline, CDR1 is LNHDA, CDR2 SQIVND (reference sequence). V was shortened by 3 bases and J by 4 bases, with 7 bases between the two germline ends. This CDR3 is CASSISGYEQYF. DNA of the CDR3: TGTGCCAGTAGTATTTCCGGGTACGAGCAGTACTTC.

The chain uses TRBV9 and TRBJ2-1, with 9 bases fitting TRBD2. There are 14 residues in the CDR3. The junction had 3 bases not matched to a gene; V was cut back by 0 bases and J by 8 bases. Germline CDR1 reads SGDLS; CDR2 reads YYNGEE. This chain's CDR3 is CASSVGAGGHEQFF. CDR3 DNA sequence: TGTGCCAGCAGCGTAGGAGCGGGAGGCCATGAGCAGTTCTTC.

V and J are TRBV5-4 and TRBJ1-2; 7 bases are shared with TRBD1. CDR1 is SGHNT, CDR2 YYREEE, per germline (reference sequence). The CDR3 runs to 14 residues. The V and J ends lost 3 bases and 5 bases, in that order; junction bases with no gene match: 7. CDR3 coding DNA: TGTGCCAGCAGCTCAGACGGGACAGTATATGGCTACACCTTC. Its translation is CASSSDGTVYGYTF.

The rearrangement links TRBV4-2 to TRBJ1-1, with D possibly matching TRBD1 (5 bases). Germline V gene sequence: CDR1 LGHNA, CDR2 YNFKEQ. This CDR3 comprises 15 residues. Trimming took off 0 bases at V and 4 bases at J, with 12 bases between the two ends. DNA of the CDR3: TGTGCCAGCAGCCAAGAGGAGGGTAGGGGCACTGAAGCTTTCTTT. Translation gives CASSQEEGRGTEAFF.

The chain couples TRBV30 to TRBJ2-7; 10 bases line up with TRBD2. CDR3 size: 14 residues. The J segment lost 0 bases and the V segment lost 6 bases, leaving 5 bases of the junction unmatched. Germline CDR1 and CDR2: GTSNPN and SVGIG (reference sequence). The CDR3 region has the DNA TGTGCCTGTGATTTAGCGGGAGGCTCCTACGAGCAGTACTTC. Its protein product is CACDLAGGSYEQYF.

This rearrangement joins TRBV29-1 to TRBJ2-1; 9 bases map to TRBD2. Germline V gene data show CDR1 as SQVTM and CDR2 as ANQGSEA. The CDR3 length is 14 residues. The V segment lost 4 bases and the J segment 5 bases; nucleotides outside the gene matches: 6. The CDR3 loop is CSVVVAGVDNEQFF. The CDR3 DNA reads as TGCAGCGTTGTTGTAGCGGGAGTGGACAATGAGCAGTTCTTC.

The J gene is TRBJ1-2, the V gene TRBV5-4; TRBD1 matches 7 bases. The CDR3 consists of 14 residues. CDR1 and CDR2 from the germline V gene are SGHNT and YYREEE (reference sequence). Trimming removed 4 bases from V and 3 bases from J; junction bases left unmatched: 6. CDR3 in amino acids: CASSIRQGDYGYTF. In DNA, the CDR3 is TGTGCCAGCAGCATCCGACAGGGCGACTATGGCTACACCTTC.

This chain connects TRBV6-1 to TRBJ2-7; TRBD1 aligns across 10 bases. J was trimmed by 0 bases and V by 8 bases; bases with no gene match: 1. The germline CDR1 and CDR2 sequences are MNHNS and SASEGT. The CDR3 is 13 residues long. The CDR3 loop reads CASGQGVSYEQYF. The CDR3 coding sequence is TGTGCCAGCGGACAGGGGGTCTCCTACGAGCAGTACTTC.

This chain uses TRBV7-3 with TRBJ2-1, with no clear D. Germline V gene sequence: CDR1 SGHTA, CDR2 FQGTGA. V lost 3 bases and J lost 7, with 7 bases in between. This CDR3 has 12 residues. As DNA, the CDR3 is TGTGCCAGCAGCTTTGGAGAAAATGAGCAGTTCTTC. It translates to CASSFGENEQFF.

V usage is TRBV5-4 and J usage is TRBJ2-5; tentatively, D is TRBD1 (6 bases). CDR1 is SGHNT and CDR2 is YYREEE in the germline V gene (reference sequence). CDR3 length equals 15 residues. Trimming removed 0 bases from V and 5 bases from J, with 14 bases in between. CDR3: CASSLENRERETQYF. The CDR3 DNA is TGTGCCAGCAGCTTGGAAAACAGGGAAAGGGAGACCCAGTACTTC. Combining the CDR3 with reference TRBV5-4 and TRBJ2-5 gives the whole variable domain ETGVTQSPTHLIKTRGQQVTLRCSSQSGHNTVSWYQQALGQGPQFIFQYYREEENGRGNFPPRFSGLQFPNYSSELNVNALELDDSALYLCASSLENRERETQYFGPGTRLLVL.

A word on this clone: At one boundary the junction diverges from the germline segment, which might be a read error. CDR3 nucleotide sequence: TGTGCCAGCAGTTTAGATGGGGGTCGAGGGGGTACTGAAGCTTTCTTT. Translating it yields CASSLDGGRGGTEAFF. This sequence joins TRBV7-7 and TRBJ1-1; weak D call: TRBD1 (6 bases). The germline V gene has CDR1 SSHAT and CDR2 FNYEAQ (reference sequence). The CDR3 is 16 amino acids.

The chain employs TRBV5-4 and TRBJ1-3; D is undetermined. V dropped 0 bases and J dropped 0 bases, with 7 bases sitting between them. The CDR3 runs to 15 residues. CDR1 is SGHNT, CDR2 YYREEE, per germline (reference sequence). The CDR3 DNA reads TGTGCCAGCAGCTTGGATCCTAACTCTGGAAACACCATATATTTT. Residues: CASSLDPNSGNTIYF.

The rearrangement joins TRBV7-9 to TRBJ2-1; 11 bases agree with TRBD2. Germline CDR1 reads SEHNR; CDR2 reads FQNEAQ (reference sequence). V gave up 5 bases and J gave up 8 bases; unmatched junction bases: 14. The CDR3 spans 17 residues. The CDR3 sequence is CASSPRLAGPLLDEQFF. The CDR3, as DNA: TGTGCCAGCAGCCCACGACTAGCGGGACCCCTTTTGGATGAGCAGTTCTTC.

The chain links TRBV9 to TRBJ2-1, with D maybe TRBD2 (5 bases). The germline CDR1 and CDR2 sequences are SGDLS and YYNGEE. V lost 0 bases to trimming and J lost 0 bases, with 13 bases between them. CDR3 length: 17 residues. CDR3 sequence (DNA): TGTGCCAGCAGCGTAGCCACCGGGGAGAGCTCCTACAATGAGCAGTTCTTC. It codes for CASSVATGESSYNEQFF.

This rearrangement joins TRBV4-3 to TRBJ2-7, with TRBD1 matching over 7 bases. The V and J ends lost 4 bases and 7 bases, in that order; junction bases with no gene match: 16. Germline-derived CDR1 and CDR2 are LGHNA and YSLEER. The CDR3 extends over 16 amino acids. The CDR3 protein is CASSPDFDRVDGEQYF. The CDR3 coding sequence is TGCGCCAGCAGCCCGGACTTTGACAGGGTCGACGGAGAGCAGTACTTC.

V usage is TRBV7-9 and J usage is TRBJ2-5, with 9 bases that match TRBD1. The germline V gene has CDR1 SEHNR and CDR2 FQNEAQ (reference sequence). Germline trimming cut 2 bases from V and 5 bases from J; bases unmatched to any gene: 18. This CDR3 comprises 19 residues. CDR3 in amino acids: CASSLPSSGGDRELETQYF. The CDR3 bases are TGTGCCAGCAGCTTACCCTCATCTGGGGGGGACAGGGAATTGGAGACCCAGTACTTC. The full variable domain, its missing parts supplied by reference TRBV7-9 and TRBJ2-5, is DTGVSQNPRHKITKRGQNVTFRCDPISEHNRLYWYRQTLGQGPEFLTYFQNEAQLEKSRLLSDRFSAERPKGSFSTLEIQRTEQGDSAMYLCASSLPSSGGDRELETQYFGPGTRLLVL.

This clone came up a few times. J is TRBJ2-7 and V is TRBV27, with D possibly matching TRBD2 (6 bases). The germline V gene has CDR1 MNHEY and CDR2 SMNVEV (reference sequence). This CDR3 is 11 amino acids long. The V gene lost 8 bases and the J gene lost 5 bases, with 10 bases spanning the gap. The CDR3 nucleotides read TGTGCCAGCGGGACTCTTCACGAGCAGTACTTC. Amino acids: CASGTLHEQYF.

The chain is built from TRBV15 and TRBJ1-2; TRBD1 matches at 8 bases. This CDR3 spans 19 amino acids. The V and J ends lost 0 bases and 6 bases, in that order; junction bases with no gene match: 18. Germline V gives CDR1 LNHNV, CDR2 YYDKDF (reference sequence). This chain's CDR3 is CATSRDPGTGGPMADGYTF. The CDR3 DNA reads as TGTGCCACCAGCAGAGATCCAGGAACAGGGGGGCCAATGGCGGATGGCTACACCTTC.

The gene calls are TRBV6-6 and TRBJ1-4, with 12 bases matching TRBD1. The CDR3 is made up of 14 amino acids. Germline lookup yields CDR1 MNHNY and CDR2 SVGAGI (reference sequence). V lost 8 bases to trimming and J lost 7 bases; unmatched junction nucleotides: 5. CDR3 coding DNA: TGTGCCAGCTCGGGGACAGGGGGCATTGAAAAACTGTTTTTT. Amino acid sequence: CASSGTGGIEKLFF.

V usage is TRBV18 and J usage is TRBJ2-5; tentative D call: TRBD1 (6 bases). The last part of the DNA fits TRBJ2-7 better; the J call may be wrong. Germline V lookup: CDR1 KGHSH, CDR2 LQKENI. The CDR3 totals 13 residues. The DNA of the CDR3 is TGTGCCAGCTCACCACCAGGGGGCTACGAGCAGTACTTC. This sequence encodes CASSPPGGYEQYF.

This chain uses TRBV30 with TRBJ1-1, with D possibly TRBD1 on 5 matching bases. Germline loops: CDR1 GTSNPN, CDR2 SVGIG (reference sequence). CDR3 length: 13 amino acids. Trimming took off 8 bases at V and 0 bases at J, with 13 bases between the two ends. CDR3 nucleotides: TGTGCCGGGAAAGGACACCTGAACACTGAAGCTTTCTTT. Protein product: CAGKGHLNTEAFF.